The 2 T cell receptor beta chains below all came from one sample that was sequenced in a study of T cell clones after liver transplantation. Some clones are missing from TCRdb's copy, which holds only in-frame ones; the method was immunoSEQ multiplex PCR. This table has some 80,000 clones, around four fifths appearing once. The sequencing here drew on CD4+ T cells from blood, taken 46 months after liver transplant. The source is a human patient who received a liver transplant. Some T cells may be provided by the graft donor.

This sequence joins TRBV29-1 and TRBJ2-2, with D uncertain. The length of the CDR3 is 13 residues. Germline CDR1 reads SQVTM; CDR2 reads ANQGSEA. Between the trimmed V and J ends, which lost 4 bases and 0 bases, there was a span of 6 bases. The CDR3 loop is CSVGTANTGELFF. DNA for the CDR3: TGCAGCGTTGGGACGGCGAACACCGGGGAGCTGTTTTTT.

The chain links TRBV6-5 to TRBJ2-1; a weak D match, TRBD2 (6 bases). Germline CDR1 MNHEY, CDR2 SVGAGI. Deletions cut 6 bases from V and 0 bases from J, with 12 bases between. The CDR3 covers 15 residues. CDR3 in amino acids: CASSPAGSSYNEQFF. DNA of the CDR3: TGTGCCAGCAGCCCAGCGGGCAGCTCCTACAATGAGCAGTTCTTC.